This T cell receptor (beta chain) was identified during a study of shared clonotypes between healthy human individuals. Study-level points and caveats: At large depth, rarefaction still showed sorted-subset sequencing to be incomplete. Clonotype sharing across donors was expected to vary with sequencing depth.

Naive CD8 isolation took CD45RO-negative cells positively selected for CCR7 and excluded terminally differentiated effector memory CD45RA+ cells. Donors included only healthy HIV-negative adults lacking recent acute infections or vaccinations. V was shortened by 1 base and J by 0 bases, with 8 bases between the two germline ends. Per the germline V gene, CDR1 is MDHEN and CDR2 is SYDVKM. CDR3 size: 15 residues. As for this clone: Its cognate antigen is unknown.

Using roughly 180 ng DNA, about 29,000 T cell genomes, the sorted-subset replicate PCRs were run. Profiled with immunoSEQ multiplex PCR; TCRdb holds only in-frame clones, not every one. This sample has approximately 810,000 clones, with nearly 95% found just once. Sequencing was performed on naive CD8+ T cells sorted from blood. This TCR derives from a man between 25 and 39 years old in good health. The chain couples TRBV28 to TRBJ2-3, with no clear D. The CDR3 spells CASSLLVTSTDTQYF. DNA for the CDR3: TGTGCCAGCAGTTTATTGGTCACTAGCACAGATACGCAGTATTTT. The complete variable domain, with remaining parts taken from reference TRBV28 and TRBJ2-3, reads DVKVTQSSRYLVKRTGEKVFLECVQDMDHENMFWYRQDPGLGLRLIYFSYDVKMKEKGDIPEGYSVSREKKERFSLILESASTNQTSMYLCASSLLVTSTDTQYFGPGTRLTVL.